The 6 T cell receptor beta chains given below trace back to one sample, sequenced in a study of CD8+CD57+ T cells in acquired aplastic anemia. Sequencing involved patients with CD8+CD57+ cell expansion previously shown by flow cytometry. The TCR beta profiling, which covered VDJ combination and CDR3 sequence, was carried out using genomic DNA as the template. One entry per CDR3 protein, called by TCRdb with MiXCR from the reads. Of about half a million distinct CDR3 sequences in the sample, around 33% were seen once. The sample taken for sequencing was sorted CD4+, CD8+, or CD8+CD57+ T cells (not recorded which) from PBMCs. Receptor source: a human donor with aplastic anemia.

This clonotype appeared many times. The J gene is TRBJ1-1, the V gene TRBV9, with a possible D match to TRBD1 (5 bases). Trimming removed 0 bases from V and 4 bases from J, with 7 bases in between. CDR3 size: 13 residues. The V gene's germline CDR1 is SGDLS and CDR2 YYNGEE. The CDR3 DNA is TGTGCCAGCAGCGTAGGGGGGACCACTGAAGCTTTCTTT. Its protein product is CASSVGGTTEAFF.

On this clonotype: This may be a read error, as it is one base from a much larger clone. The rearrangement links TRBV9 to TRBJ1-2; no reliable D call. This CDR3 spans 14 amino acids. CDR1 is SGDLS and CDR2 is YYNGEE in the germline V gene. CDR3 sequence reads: CASSVTATNYGHTF. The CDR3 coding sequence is TGTGCCAGCAGCGTAACGGCGACTAACTATGGCCACACCTTC.

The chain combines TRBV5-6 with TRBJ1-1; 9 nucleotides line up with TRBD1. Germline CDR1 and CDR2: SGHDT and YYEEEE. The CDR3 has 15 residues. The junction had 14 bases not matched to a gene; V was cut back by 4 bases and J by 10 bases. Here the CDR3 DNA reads TGTGCCAGCAGCCCCGATACTGGACAGGGGCGTGGAGCTTTCTTT. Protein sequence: CASSPDTGQGRGAFF.

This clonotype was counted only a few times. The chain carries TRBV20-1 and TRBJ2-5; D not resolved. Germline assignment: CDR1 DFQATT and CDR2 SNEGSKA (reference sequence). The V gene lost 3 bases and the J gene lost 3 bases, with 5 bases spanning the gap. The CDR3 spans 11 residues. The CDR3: CSASQKETQYF. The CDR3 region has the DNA TGCAGTGCTAGTCAAAAAGAGACCCAGTACTTC.

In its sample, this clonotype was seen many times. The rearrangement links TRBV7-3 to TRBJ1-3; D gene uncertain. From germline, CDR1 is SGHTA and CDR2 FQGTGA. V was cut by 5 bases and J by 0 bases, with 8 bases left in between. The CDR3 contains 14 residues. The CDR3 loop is CASSPGGSGNTIYF. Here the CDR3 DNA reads TGTGCCAGCAGCCCCGGCGGCTCTGGAAACACCATATATTTT.

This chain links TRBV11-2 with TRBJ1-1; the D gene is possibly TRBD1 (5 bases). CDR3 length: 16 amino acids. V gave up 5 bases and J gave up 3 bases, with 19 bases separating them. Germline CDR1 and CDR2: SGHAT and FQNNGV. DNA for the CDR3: TGTGCCAGCAGCGCCATTCTGGGGGTCGGGGACACTGAAGCTTTCTTT. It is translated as CASSAILGVGDTEAFF.